Listed below are T cell receptor beta chains from one sample, sequenced in a study of cytomegalovirus exposure and HLA in healthy donors. TCRdb keeps only in-frame clones here, not all; method: immunoSEQ multiplex PCR. The sample has over 150,000 clones, around 75% seen once. Sequenced input: PBMCs. The origin of the receptors is a male donor in good health and CMV-seronegative. The CDR3 runs from the conserved cysteine through the conserved F or W. The order of the fields is CDR3 DNA, CDR3 protein, J gene, V gene, CDR3 length, clone size, D gene. The D gene is left open where the match is weak. Expanded clones are given a class, and other clones once, few, many or no size at all.

CDR3 DNA: TGTGCCAGCAGTTTATGGCGGGAGGGGTCCTACGAGCAGTACTTC
CDR3 protein: CASSLWREGSYEQYF
J gene: TRBJ2-7
V gene: TRBV28
CDR3 length: 15
clone size: NA
D gene: TRBD2

CDR3 DNA: TGTGCCAGCAGCCAACTAGCGGAGAACACCGGGGAGCTGTTTTTT
CDR3 protein: CASSQLAENTGELFF
J gene: TRBJ2-2
V gene: TRBV4-2
CDR3 length: 15
clone size: few
D gene: TRBD2

CDR3 DNA: TGTGCCAGCAGTTTAAGGGAAGGGGTTATGGCCACCGGGGAGCTGTTTTTT
CDR3 protein: CASSLREGVMATGELFF
J gene: TRBJ2-2
V gene: TRBV28
CDR3 length: 17
clone size: NA
D gene: NA

CDR3 DNA: TGCGCCAGCAGCCAATACTCTGGGACAGGGGATAATCAGCCCCAGCATTTT
CDR3 protein: CASSQYSGTGDNQPQHF
J gene: TRBJ1-5
V gene: TRBV4-3
CDR3 length: 17
clone size: NA
D gene: TRBD1

CDR3 DNA: TGTGCCAGCAGCTTAGGGAGGGGAGGCACTAATGAAAAACTGTTTTTT
CDR3 protein: CASSLGRGGTNEKLFF
J gene: TRBJ1-4
V gene: TRBV7-6
CDR3 length: 16
clone size: NA
D gene: NA

CDR3 DNA: TGTGCCAGCAGCTTAGAGGGCCTTGGGGGGTACAATGAGCAGTTCTTC
CDR3 protein: CASSLEGLGGYNEQFF
J gene: TRBJ2-1
V gene: TRBV7-2
CDR3 length: 16
clone size: NA
D gene: NA

CDR3 DNA: TGTGCCAGCAGCTTAGGAGCTCCGGGACAGAACTATGGCTACACCTTC
CDR3 protein: CASSLGAPGQNYGYTF
J gene: TRBJ1-2
V gene: TRBV11-1
CDR3 length: 16
clone size: NA
D gene: TRBD1

CDR3 DNA: TGTGCCAGCAGCGTAGCTAGTCCCGATACGCAGTATTTT
CDR3 protein: CASSVASPDTQYF
J gene: TRBJ2-3
V gene: TRBV9
CDR3 length: 13
clone size: NA
D gene: NA

CDR3 DNA: TGTGCCAGCAGGGATTTTCCTAGTATCACAGATACGCAGTATTTT
CDR3 protein: CASRDFPSITDTQYF
J gene: TRBJ2-3
V gene: TRBV6-5
CDR3 length: 15
clone size: NA
D gene: NA

CDR3 DNA: TGTTCCAGCAGCTTCGATTCACCCCTCCACTTT
CDR3 protein: CSSSFDSPLHF
J gene: TRBJ1-6
V gene: TRBV7-9
CDR3 length: 11
clone size: NA
D gene: NA

CDR3 DNA: TGTGCCAGCAGCAGGGACAGTGGCACTGAAGCTTTCTTT
CDR3 protein: CASSRDSGTEAFF
J gene: TRBJ1-1
V gene: TRBV9
CDR3 length: 13
clone size: NA
D gene: TRBD1

CDR3 DNA: TGTGCCAGCAGCTCATCCGGACAGGGGCGGAACGAGCAGTACTTC
CDR3 protein: CASSSSGQGRNEQYF
J gene: TRBJ2-7
V gene: TRBV7-9
CDR3 length: 15
clone size: NA
D gene: TRBD1

CDR3 DNA: TGTGCCAGCACAGGGGGCGCGGTAGAGACCCAGTACTTC
CDR3 protein: CASTGGAVETQYF
J gene: TRBJ2-5
V gene: TRBV28
CDR3 length: 13
clone size: NA
D gene: TRBD1

CDR3 DNA: TGTGCCAGCAGTTACACAGCGGGAGGGAATCGCGGTGAGCAGTTCTTC
CDR3 protein: CASSYTAGGNRGEQFF
J gene: TRBJ2-1
V gene: TRBV6-5
CDR3 length: 16
clone size: NA
D gene: TRBD2

CDR3 DNA: TGTGCCAGCAGCTTCGGGGGGGGCGGCCGTAGCACAGATACGCAGTATTTT
CDR3 protein: CASSFGGGGRSTDTQYF
J gene: TRBJ2-3
V gene: TRBV7-9
CDR3 length: 17
clone size: NA
D gene: TRBD2

CDR3 DNA: TGTGCCTGGAGCGACGGGGGGGATCAGCCCCAGCATTTT
CDR3 protein: CAWSDGGDQPQHF
J gene: TRBJ1-5
V gene: TRBV30
CDR3 length: 13
clone size: NA
D gene: NA

CDR3 DNA: TGTGCCAGCAGAATACAGGGAAGAAATGAAAAACTGTTTTTT
CDR3 protein: CASRIQGRNEKLFF
J gene: TRBJ1-4
V gene: TRBV2
CDR3 length: 14
clone size: NA
D gene: NA

CDR3 DNA: TGTGCCAGCAGCTCGGGGACAGGGGATTGGAGAGGCTACACCTTC
CDR3 protein: CASSSGTGDWRGYTF
J gene: TRBJ1-2
V gene: TRBV6-5
CDR3 length: 15
clone size: NA
D gene: TRBD1

CDR3 DNA: TGTGCCAGCCTTAAGCCCCGCGCTTATGAGCAGTTCTTC
CDR3 protein: CASLKPRAYEQFF
J gene: TRBJ2-1
V gene: TRBV6-6
CDR3 length: 13
clone size: NA
D gene: NA

CDR3 DNA: TGCGCCAGCAGCCAAGTGGGCTTCCCTAATGAAAAACTGTTTTTT
CDR3 protein: CASSQVGFPNEKLFF
J gene: TRBJ1-4
V gene: TRBV4-1
CDR3 length: 15
clone size: NA
D gene: NA

CDR3 DNA: TGTGCCAGCAGCTTAGGGGGTGGAGCGGATGAAAAACTGTTTTTT
CDR3 protein: CASSLGGGADEKLFF
J gene: TRBJ1-4
V gene: TRBV11-2
CDR3 length: 15
clone size: NA
D gene: NA

CDR3 DNA: TGTGTCAGCAGTGGGTTTCAGGGGGCGGGAAAACTGTTTTTT
CDR3 protein: CVSSGFQGAGKLFF
J gene: TRBJ1-4
V gene: TRBV6-1
CDR3 length: 14
clone size: NA
D gene: TRBD1

CDR3 DNA: TGTGCCAGCAGTTACATTCGGCGGGGCAAATCCTACGAGCAGTACTTC
CDR3 protein: CASSYIRRGKSYEQYF
J gene: TRBJ2-7
V gene: TRBV6-5
CDR3 length: 16
clone size: once
D gene: NA

CDR3 DNA: TGTGCCAGCAGTGAATCTGTAGGGGCTTTGAGCAATCAGCCCCAGCATTTT
CDR3 protein: CASSESVGALSNQPQHF
J gene: TRBJ1-5
V gene: TRBV2
CDR3 length: 17
clone size: NA
D gene: NA

CDR3 DNA: TGTGCTAGTGGACCCGACAGGGGTCAGCCCCAGCATTTT
CDR3 protein: CASGPDRGQPQHF
J gene: TRBJ1-5
V gene: TRBV12-5
CDR3 length: 13
clone size: NA
D gene: TRBD1

CDR3 DNA: TGTGCCAGTAGTATAAACAGGCCGTTTAGCCATCAGCCCCAGCATTTT
CDR3 protein: CASSINRPFSHQPQHF
J gene: TRBJ1-5
V gene: TRBV19
CDR3 length: 16
clone size: NA
D gene: NA

CDR3 DNA: TGTTCCACCGAGGCTGTCTCCTACGAGCAGTACTTC
CDR3 protein: CSTEAVSYEQYF
J gene: TRBJ2-7
V gene: TRBV7-9
CDR3 length: 12
clone size: NA
D gene: NA

CDR3 DNA: TGTGCCAGTACTCCCTCCCTGGGACAGGGAAAAGGCGAGCAGTACTTC
CDR3 protein: CASTPSLGQGKGEQYF
J gene: TRBJ2-7
V gene: TRBV19
CDR3 length: 16
clone size: NA
D gene: TRBD1

CDR3 DNA: TGTGCCAGCAGTTCCTCCGGGACACCCACAGATACGCAGTATTTT
CDR3 protein: CASSSSGTPTDTQYF
J gene: TRBJ2-3
V gene: TRBV28
CDR3 length: 15
clone size: NA
D gene: NA

CDR3 DNA: TGTGCCAGTAGTATAGCCGTTAGCGGGAGGGATACCTACGAGCAGTACTTC
CDR3 protein: CASSIAVSGRDTYEQYF
J gene: TRBJ2-7
V gene: TRBV19
CDR3 length: 17
clone size: once
D gene: TRBD2

CDR3 DNA: TGTGCCAGCAGTCCACTTTTGGACGAGCAGTACTTC
CDR3 protein: CASSPLLDEQYF
J gene: TRBJ2-7
V gene: TRBV28
CDR3 length: 12
clone size: NA
D gene: NA

CDR3 DNA: TGTGCCAGCAGTGAACAGGGGGCTGGATCCTACGAGCAGTACTTC
CDR3 protein: CASSEQGAGSYEQYF
J gene: TRBJ2-7
V gene: TRBV6-1
CDR3 length: 15
clone size: NA
D gene: TRBD1

CDR3 DNA: TGCGCCAGCAGCCACACCACAACAGGTTCCTACAATGAGCAGTTCTTC
CDR3 protein: CASSHTTTGSYNEQFF
J gene: TRBJ2-1
V gene: TRBV4-1
CDR3 length: 16
clone size: NA
D gene: NA

CDR3 DNA: TGTGCCAGCAGTAACGGACAGGGGAGCAATCAGCCCCAGCATTTT
CDR3 protein: CASSNGQGSNQPQHF
J gene: TRBJ1-5
V gene: TRBV6-6
CDR3 length: 15
clone size: NA
D gene: TRBD1

CDR3 DNA: TGTGCCAGCAGTTACTCGGTCAGCGGTGGCACAGATACGCAGTATTTT
CDR3 protein: CASSYSVSGGTDTQYF
J gene: TRBJ2-3
V gene: TRBV6-6
CDR3 length: 16
clone size: NA
D gene: NA

CDR3 DNA: TGTGCCAGCAGTTTACCCAGGGAGGGGGAAAAACTGTTTTTT
CDR3 protein: CASSLPREGEKLFF
J gene: TRBJ1-4
V gene: TRBV28
CDR3 length: 14
clone size: NA
D gene: NA

CDR3 DNA: TGTGCCAGCAGTTACTCTCAGGGGCCCACTGAAGCTTTCTTT
CDR3 protein: CASSYSQGPTEAFF
J gene: TRBJ1-1
V gene: TRBV6-6
CDR3 length: 14
clone size: NA
D gene: NA

CDR3 DNA: TGTGCCTCGGGAGGGACTAGCACTGAAGCTTTCTTT
CDR3 protein: CASGGTSTEAFF
J gene: TRBJ1-1
V gene: TRBV30
CDR3 length: 12
clone size: NA
D gene: NA

CDR3 DNA: TGTGCCAGCAGCTTCGGGAGCTCCTACAATGAGCAGTTCTTC
CDR3 protein: CASSFGSSYNEQFF
J gene: TRBJ2-1
V gene: TRBV5-4
CDR3 length: 14
clone size: NA
D gene: NA

CDR3 DNA: TGTGCCAGCAGCCCCAGGACTAGCGGGAGGAGCTCCTACAATGAGCAGTTCTTC
CDR3 protein: CASSPRTSGRSSYNEQFF
J gene: TRBJ2-1
V gene: TRBV9
CDR3 length: 18
clone size: NA
D gene: TRBD2

CDR3 DNA: TGCAGCGCGTGGGACAGCTACACTGAAGCTTTCTTT
CDR3 protein: CSAWDSYTEAFF
J gene: TRBJ1-1
V gene: TRBV29-1
CDR3 length: 12
clone size: NA
D gene: TRBD1

CDR3 DNA: TGTGCCTGGAGTTTTTCAGCGTGGAACAATCAGCCCCAGCATTTT
CDR3 protein: CAWSFSAWNNQPQHF
J gene: TRBJ1-5
V gene: TRBV30
CDR3 length: 15
clone size: NA
D gene: NA

CDR3 DNA: TGTGCCACCAGCAGAGGGACTAGCGATTCCAATGAGCAGTTCTTC
CDR3 protein: CATSRGTSDSNEQFF
J gene: TRBJ2-1
V gene: TRBV15
CDR3 length: 15
clone size: NA
D gene: TRBD2

CDR3 DNA: TGCGCCAGCAGCCGAACAGCGAACACTGAAGCTTTCTTT
CDR3 protein: CASSRTANTEAFF
J gene: TRBJ1-1
V gene: TRBV4-3
CDR3 length: 13
clone size: NA
D gene: NA

CDR3 DNA: TGTGCCAGCAGCTTGGCTTTGAACACTGAAGCTTTCTTT
CDR3 protein: CASSLALNTEAFF
J gene: TRBJ1-1
V gene: TRBV5-4
CDR3 length: 13
clone size: NA
D gene: NA

CDR3 DNA: TGTGCCAGCAGTGATCGGGACAGGGGGCACACCATATATTTT
CDR3 protein: CASSDRDRGHTIYF
J gene: TRBJ1-3
V gene: TRBV25-1
CDR3 length: 14
clone size: NA
D gene: TRBD1

CDR3 DNA: TGTGCCAGCAGTTTATCGGGAGCGGGGAATGAGCAGTTCTTC
CDR3 protein: CASSLSGAGNEQFF
J gene: TRBJ2-1
V gene: TRBV27
CDR3 length: 14
clone size: NA
D gene: TRBD2

CDR3 DNA: TGTGCCAGCACGAAGGGGGTTTGGACCGGGGAGCTGTTTTTT
CDR3 protein: CASTKGVWTGELFF
J gene: TRBJ2-2
V gene: TRBV6-5
CDR3 length: 14
clone size: NA
D gene: NA

CDR3 DNA: TGTGCCACCACCAGAGGGCCGGGGGAGACCCAGTACTTC
CDR3 protein: CATTRGPGETQYF
J gene: TRBJ2-5
V gene: TRBV15
CDR3 length: 13
clone size: NA
D gene: NA

CDR3 DNA: TGTGCCTGGAGAAGTCGGGGAGGAGCAGGCAATGAGCAGTTCTTC
CDR3 protein: CAWRSRGGAGNEQFF
J gene: TRBJ2-1
V gene: TRBV30
CDR3 length: 15
clone size: NA
D gene: NA

CDR3 DNA: TGTGCCAGCAGCTCCAGGGCAGATACGCAGTATTTT
CDR3 protein: CASSSRADTQYF
J gene: TRBJ2-3
V gene: TRBV11-3
CDR3 length: 12
clone size: NA
D gene: NA

CDR3 DNA: TGTGCCAGCAGGGGGGACAGGGGCTCTAACTATGGCTACACCTTC
CDR3 protein: CASRGDRGSNYGYTF
J gene: TRBJ1-2
V gene: TRBV6-1
CDR3 length: 15
clone size: NA
D gene: TRBD1

CDR3 DNA: TGTGCCAGCAGTTCCCCGGGGACTGAAGCTTTCTTT
CDR3 protein: CASSSPGTEAFF
J gene: TRBJ1-1
V gene: TRBV6-6
CDR3 length: 12
clone size: NA
D gene: NA